This TCR beta chain is from a study of cytomegalovirus exposure and HLA in healthy donors. Both 60 Vbeta primers and 13 Jbeta primers went into the PCR. The assay was immunoSEQ multiplex PCR, and TCRdb's table has in-frame clones only and misses some. Of 100,000 to 150,000 clones listed, roughly three quarters are singletons. Losses at the gene ends were 7 bases for V and 4 bases for J; bases not matched to a gene: 3. CDR1 is SEHNR, CDR2 FQNEAQ, per germline (reference sequence). This CDR3 has 14 residues. This TCR derives from a woman aged 25 to 39 in good health and CMV-seronegative. Sequencing was done on a sample of PBMCs. The chain uses TRBV7-9 and TRBJ2-3; 12 bases line up with TRBD2. CDR3 DNA sequence: TGTGCCAGCAACCTAGCGGGGGGGGCAGATACGCAGTATTTT. This encodes CASNLAGGADTQYF.